The 32 T cell receptor beta chains given below trace back to one sample, sequenced in a study of T cell repertoires in cytomegalovirus infection. Their antigen targets remain unknown. Each CDR3 protein is one row after TCRdb ran MiXCR on the reads. The sample includes about 920,000 distinct CDR3 sequences, 31% seen only once; the top ten take 13%. The sequences come from cultured CD8+ T cells from PBMCs, collected from culture after CMV antigen stimulation. All receptors come from a human donor in good health (CMV status not recorded). Some clones in this sample may be carry-over from other donors' samples.

J is TRBJ1-2 and V is TRBV29-1; 7 bases are shared with TRBD1. Germline V gene lookup returns CDR1 SQVTM and CDR2 ANQGSEA. The CDR3 has 15 amino acids. The trim removed 3 bases at V and 3 bases at J, leaving 10 bases unmatched. Here the CDR3 DNA reads TGCAGCGTTGATAGAGACAGGGCTGGTTACTATGGCTACACCTTC. It is translated as CSVDRDRAGYYGYTF.

This clonotype was observed a few times. This chain connects TRBV7-9 to TRBJ2-1; D is unresolved. The CDR3 sequence is 13 residues long. CDR1 is SEHNR, CDR2 FQNEAQ, per germline (reference sequence). V lost 5 bases and J lost 7, with 12 bases in between. As DNA, the CDR3 is TGTGCCAGCAGCGCGCCGAGTTTTAATGAGCAGTTCTTC. It specifies CASSAPSFNEQFF.

This clonotype was seen more than once but under ten times. The chain uses TRBV5-6 and TRBJ1-6; the match to TRBD1 covers 8 bases. The CDR3 is 15 residues long. J gave up 13 bases and V 4 bases, and 13 bases lay outside the gene matches. Germline CDR1 SGHDT, CDR2 YYEEEE. The CDR3 is CASSPGTGPIRPLHF. In DNA, the CDR3 is TGTGCCAGCAGCCCTGGGACAGGTCCAATAAGGCCCCTCCACTTT.

This clonotype came up a few times. The rearrangement joins TRBV28 to TRBJ2-5; D may be TRBD2 (5 bases). V lost 4 bases to trimming and J lost 0 bases, with 12 bases between them. Germline V lookup: CDR1 MDHEN, CDR2 SYDVKM. CDR3 length equals 15 residues. The CDR3 DNA reads as TGTGCCAGCAGTTCCTATGCCGGGAACCAAGAGACCCAGTACTTC. It codes for CASSSYAGNQETQYF.

This clonotype was counted between two and nine times. The rearrangement links TRBV27 to TRBJ2-2; TRBD1 or TRBD2 may be the D gene (5 bases each). This CDR3 contains 13 residues. CDR1 and CDR2 from the germline V gene are MNHEY and SMNVEV (reference sequence). The germline V and J ends were trimmed by 11 bases and 6 bases, with 16 bases remaining between them. This CDR3 reads CAAIAGAAGELFF. The CDR3 DNA is TGTGCCGCTATAGCCGGGGCCGCCGGGGAGCTGTTTTTT.

This clonotype was observed a handful of times. The chain's CDR3 is CASSPVGQPYEQYF. CDR3 DNA: TGTGCCAGCAGTCCTGTCGGACAGCCCTACGAGCAGTACTTC. The chain has TRBV27 and TRBJ2-7; the D gene is possibly TRBD1 (6 bases). V lost 5 bases and J lost 2, with 13 bases in between. There are 14 residues in the CDR3. The V gene's germline CDR1 is MNHEY and CDR2 SMNVEV (reference sequence).

This clonotype was counted only a few times. V is TRBV25-1 and J is TRBJ2-3; D is possibly TRBD1 or TRBD2 (5 bases each). V was trimmed by 4 bases and J by 6 bases, leaving 20 bases between them. CDR3 length equals 16 residues. Germline V gene sequence: CDR1 MGHDK, CDR2 SYGVNS. In DNA form, the CDR3 reads TGTGCCAGCAGTGCGGGACCATTACCTATGAGGGATACGCAGTATTTT. This sequence encodes CASSAGPLPMRDTQYF.

The chain uses TRBV27 and TRBJ2-5, with TRBD1 identical over 10 bases. This CDR3 is 15 amino acids long. V shed 5 bases and J 5 bases; nucleotides not matched to a gene: 8. CDR1 MNHEY and CDR2 SMNVEV come from the germline V gene (reference sequence). CDR3 sequence (DNA): TGTGCCAGCAGTCCCCGGGACAGGGGAGGGGAGACCCAGTACTTC. Amino acid sequence: CASSPRDRGGETQYF.

This rearrangement joins TRBV12-3 or TRBV12-4 to TRBJ2-1; D gene ambiguous. The V end lost 6 bases, the J end lost 6 bases, and 15 bases lay between the germline ends. There are 14 residues in the CDR3. Written as DNA, the CDR3 is TGTGCCAGCAGCCCCCACGGATACGGCAATGAGCAGTTCTTC. Amino acids: CASSPHGYGNEQFF.

The chain employs TRBV24-1 and TRBJ1-5, with D unresolved. V lost 9 bases to trimming and J lost 7 bases, with 15 bases between them. Looked up from germline, CDR1 is KGHDR and CDR2 is SFDVKD. The CDR3 contains 13 residues. In DNA, the CDR3 is TGTGCCACCCAGGATAGGGAGGACCAGCCCCAGCATTTT. This encodes CATQDREDQPQHF.

The chain has TRBV18 and TRBJ2-3, with 7 bases matching TRBD2. After removal of 6 bases from V and 2 bases from J, the junction contained 8 bases not matched to a gene. Germline loops: CDR1 KGHSH, CDR2 LQKENI. The CDR3 sequence is 15 residues long. CDR3: CASSHLGGATDTQYF. For the CDR3, the DNA is TGTGCCAGCTCGCACCTGGGAGGGGCCACAGATACGCAGTATTTT.

The J gene is TRBJ2-3, the V gene TRBV7-6; possibly TRBD1 or TRBD2 for D (5 bases each). Germline V gene lookup returns CDR1 SGHVS and CDR2 FNYEAQ. This CDR3 region has 13 residues. Trimming removed 5 bases at V and 6 bases at J, with 12 bases between. The CDR3 sequence is CASSAIEGDTQYF. DNA for the CDR3: TGTGCCAGCAGCGCAATCGAGGGGGATACGCAGTATTTT.

This chain uses TRBV7-8 with TRBJ2-1; 8 bases fit TRBD1. The CDR3 is 11 amino acids. After removal of 10 bases from V and 7 bases from J, the junction contained 3 bases not matched to a gene. Germline CDR1 is SGHVS and CDR2 is FQNEAQ. This CDR3 reads CATDRGNEQFF. In DNA, the CDR3 is TGTGCCACAGACAGGGGTAATGAGCAGTTCTTC.

J is TRBJ2-3 and V is TRBV7-2; the match to TRBD2 covers 9 bases. Germline lookup yields CDR1 SGHTA and CDR2 FQGNSA. CDR3 size: 16 residues. Trimming at V came to 4 bases and at J to 5 bases, leaving 10 bases not matched to a gene. The chain's CDR3 is CASSSPRSGGRDTQYF. DNA for the CDR3: TGTGCCAGCAGCTCGCCCCGAAGCGGGGGGAGAGATACGCAGTATTTT. Looking up the rest from reference TRBV7-2 and TRBJ2-3 gives the full variable domain: GAGVSQSPSNKVTEKGKDVELRCDPISGHTALYWYRQSLGQGLEFLIYFQGNSAPDKSGLPSDRFSAERTGGSVSTLTIQRTQQEDSAVYLCASSSPRSGGRDTQYFGPGTRLTVL.

V gene TRBV9 combines with J gene TRBJ2-1; 9 nucleotides align to TRBD2. This CDR3 has 14 residues. Trimming removed 2 bases from V and 8 bases from J; junction bases left unmatched: 5. CDR1 SGDLS and CDR2 YYNGEE come from the germline V gene. The chain's CDR3 is CASSVASGADEQFF. The CDR3 DNA reads as TGTGCCAGCAGCGTGGCTAGCGGGGCGGATGAGCAGTTCTTC.

This clonotype was counted only a few times. J is TRBJ1-1 and V is TRBV20-1, with TRBD1 matching 8 bases. The CDR3 has 14 amino acids. CDR1 and CDR2 (germline): DFQATT, SNEGSKA (reference sequence). With 5 bases clipped from V and 5 bases from J, the junction kept 10 bases outside the gene matches. The CDR3 region is CSAFGQGIYTEAFF. The CDR3 region has the DNA TGCAGTGCTTTTGGACAGGGCATTTATACTGAAGCTTTCTTT.

This rearrangement joins TRBV14 to TRBJ2-7, with D possibly TRBD1 on 5 matching bases. Trimming took off 1 base at V and 6 bases at J, with 10 bases between the two ends. Germline CDR1 reads SGHDN; CDR2 reads FVKESK. The CDR3 loop spans 13 amino acids. Here the CDR3 reads CASSQGRQIEQYV. The CDR3 nucleotides are TGTGCCAGCAGCCAAGGGCGACAGATCGAGCAGTACGTC.

V usage is TRBV27 and J usage is TRBJ1-5; D not resolved. V dropped 4 bases and J dropped 5 bases, with 12 bases sitting between them. Germline V CDR1 and CDR2: MNHEY, SMNVEV (reference sequence). The CDR3 is made up of 14 amino acids. The CDR3 region has the DNA TGTGCCAGCAGTTATTATCAGACCGATCAGCCCCAGCATTTT. Its translation is CASSYYQTDQPQHF.

This clonotype was seen only a few times. This chain joins TRBV27 and TRBJ1-1; D ambiguous. Germline lookup yields CDR1 MNHEY and CDR2 SMNVEV (reference sequence). V lost 7 bases, J lost 1 base, and 13 bases lay in between. CDR3 size: 14 residues. As DNA, the CDR3 is TGTGCCAGCACCTCCCTCATCGGGAACACTGAAGCTTTCTTT. Encoded protein: CASTSLIGNTEAFF.

This clonotype showed up just a few times. The CDR3 is CARILAGTDTQYF. The CDR3 bases are TGTGCCAGAATTCTAGCGGGCACAGATACGCAGTATTTT. This rearrangement joins TRBV6-4 to TRBJ2-3, with TRBD2 matching over 7 bases. Germline V gene sequence: CDR1 MRHNA, CDR2 SNTAGT. V was pared by 9 bases and J by 1 base, with 4 bases of the junction left unmatched. This CDR3 is built from 13 residues.

The J gene is TRBJ2-7, the V gene TRBV7-6, with a weak D call TRBD2 (5 bases). The CDR3 extends over 16 amino acids. Per the germline V gene, CDR1 is SGHVS and CDR2 is FNYEAQ. V lost 5 bases, J lost 4 bases, and 21 bases lay in between. The chain's CDR3 is CASSPQEGRARYEQYV. CDR3 DNA: TGTGCCAGCAGCCCCCAGGAAGGGAGAGCGAGGTACGAGCAGTACGTC.

The gene calls are TRBV29-1 and TRBJ2-1; possibly TRBD2 for D (5 bases). Trimming left V 4 bases short and J 3 bases short, with 22 bases between. Germline CDR1 SQVTM, CDR2 ANQGSEA. The length of the CDR3 is 17 residues. CDR3: CSVVGRQALGSYNEQFF. CDR3 coding DNA: TGCAGCGTTGTAGGAAGGCAGGCCTTAGGGAGCTACAATGAGCAGTTCTTC.

Written as DNA, the CDR3 is TGTGCCACCTTGTATCGGGAGGTGAATTCACCCCTCCACTTT. Translating it yields CATLYREVNSPLHF. The genes are TRBV6-6 and TRBJ1-6; D not certain. V lost 10 bases and J 7 bases, leaving 17 bases between the germline ends. Germline V gene lookup returns CDR1 MNHNY and CDR2 SVGAGI (reference sequence). This CDR3 is 14 amino acids long.

V and J are TRBV28 and TRBJ1-1; a possible D gene is TRBD1 (5 bases). Germline lookup yields CDR1 MDHEN and CDR2 SYDVKM. Trimming pared 5 bases from V and 7 bases from J, leaving 17 bases between. The CDR3 covers 14 residues. The CDR3 DNA reads TGTGCCAGCAGTCTCCCCGGGGCACCTAATGAAGCTTTCTTT. It translates to CASSLPGAPNEAFF. Using reference TRBV28 and TRBJ1-1 for the parts outside the CDR3, the full variable domain is DVKVTQSSRYLVKRTGEKVFLECVQDMDHENMFWYRQDPGLGLRLIYFSYDVKMKEKGDIPEGYSVSREKKERFSLILESASTNQTSMYLCASSLPGAPNEAFFGQGTRLTVV.

J is TRBJ2-1 and V is TRBV7-4; D may be TRBD1 (6 bases). The CDR3 has 15 residues. Trimming cost V 4 bases and J 3 bases, with 13 bases left between them. CDR1 SGHVT and CDR2 SQSDAQ come from the germline V gene. CDR3 in DNA: TGTGCCAGCAGCTCCCCCGGGACACACTACAATGAGCAGTTCTTC. This translates into CASSSPGTHYNEQFF. The full variable domain, completed using reference TRBV7-4 and TRBJ2-1, is GAGVSQSPRYKVAKRGRDVALRCDSISGHVTLYWYRQTLGQGSEVLTYSQSDAQRDKSGRPSGRFSAERPERSVSTLKIQRTEQGDSAVYLCASSSPGTHYNEQFFGPGTRLTVL.

This clonotype turned up a few times. The chain employs TRBV7-2 and TRBJ1-2, with D hard to call. This CDR3 is 17 amino acids long. In germline, CDR1 is SGHTA, CDR2 FQGNSA. V was clipped by 1 base and J by 1 base, with 16 bases between them. The CDR3 protein is CASSLVGQGPINYGYTF. The CDR3 bases are TGTGCCAGCAGCTTAGTTGGCCAAGGACCGATTAACTATGGCTACACCTTC.

The table lists this clonotype with many counts. This chain links TRBV7-6 with TRBJ2-5, with 10 positions matching TRBD2. With V trimmed by 6 bases and J by 5 bases, 9 bases remained unmatched. The CDR3 totals 15 residues. The germline V gene has CDR1 SGHVS and CDR2 FNYEAQ. The CDR3 region is CASSFRLAGGETQYF. The CDR3 DNA sequence: TGTGCCAGCAGTTTTCGACTAGCGGGCGGGGAGACCCAGTACTTC.

The chain joins TRBV19 to TRBJ2-7; TRBD1 agrees at 8 bases. The CDR3 extends over 14 amino acids. Germline trimming cut 9 bases from V and 2 bases from J; bases unmatched to any gene: 9. Germline CDR1 LNHDA, CDR2 SQIVND (reference sequence). The CDR3 protein is CASSPGTGAYEQYV. The CDR3, as DNA: TGTGCCAGCAGTCCAGGGACAGGAGCCTACGAGCAGTACGTC.

This clonotype was found a few times. The J gene is TRBJ1-2, the V gene TRBV7-6; no definite D call. CDR1 is SGHVS and CDR2 is FNYEAQ in the germline V gene. The CDR3 contains 14 residues. V was shortened by 7 bases and J by 3 bases, with 15 bases between the two germline ends. The CDR3 nucleotides read TGTGCCAGCACCGACTCCTTCGATTACTATGGCTACACCTTC. This sequence encodes CASTDSFDYYGYTF.

V usage is TRBV6-1 and J usage is TRBJ2-1, with D possibly being TRBD1 (6 bases). The CDR3 is 11 residues long. The germline gives CDR1 MNHNS, CDR2 SASEGT. Trimming shortened V by 10 bases and J by 10 bases, and 14 bases separated the two germline ends. CDR3 nucleotide sequence: TGTGCCAACAGGGCCCTGAGGGAGCAGTTCTTC. Translation: CANRALREQFF.

The sample holds many counts of this clonotype. The chain employs TRBV6-5 and TRBJ2-2; 12 bases line up with TRBD1. The CDR3 consists of 17 residues. V gave up 5 bases and J gave up 1 base; unmatched junction bases: 5. The germline gives CDR1 MNHEY, CDR2 SVGAGI. CDR3: CASSRDRGPWNTGELFF. The CDR3 nucleotides read TGTGCCAGCAGTCGGGACAGGGGGCCTTGGAACACCGGGGAGCTGTTTTTT.

The chain has TRBV14 and TRBJ1-4, with 9 bases aligning to TRBD1. The CDR3 contains 15 residues. Germline CDR1 and CDR2: SGHDN and FVKESK. The V gene end was trimmed by 3 bases and the J gene end by 5 bases; junction bases not matched to a gene: 4. The CDR3 protein is CASSQSGTGNEKLFF. The CDR3 DNA reads as TGTGCCAGCAGCCAGAGCGGGACAGGGAATGAAAAACTGTTTTTT.